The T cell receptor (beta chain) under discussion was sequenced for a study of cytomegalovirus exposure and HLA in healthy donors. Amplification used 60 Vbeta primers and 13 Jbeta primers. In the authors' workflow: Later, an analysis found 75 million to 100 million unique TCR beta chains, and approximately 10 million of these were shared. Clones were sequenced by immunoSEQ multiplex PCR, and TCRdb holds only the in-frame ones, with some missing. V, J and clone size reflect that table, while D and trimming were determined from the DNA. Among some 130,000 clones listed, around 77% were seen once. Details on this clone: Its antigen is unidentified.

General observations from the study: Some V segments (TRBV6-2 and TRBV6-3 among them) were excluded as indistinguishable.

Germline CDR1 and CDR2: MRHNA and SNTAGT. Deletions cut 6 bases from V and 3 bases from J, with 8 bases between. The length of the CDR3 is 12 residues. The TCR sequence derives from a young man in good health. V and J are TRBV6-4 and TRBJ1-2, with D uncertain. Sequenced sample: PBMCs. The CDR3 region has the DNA TGTGCCAGCAGCTACAGTGACTATGGCTACACCTTC. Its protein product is CASSYSDYGYTF.